Listed here is a single T cell receptor (beta chain). Its antigen is unknown. This sample is drawn from a study of T-cell reconstitution after alpha-beta-depleted transplantation in children. General observations from the study: One year after transplant, T-cell counts and diversity came mostly from newly produced T cells. The study reportedly traced alpha-beta T cells about two months after transplant to several hundred expanded graft clones. There were some patients whose high TCRbeta diversity at day 60 came from surviving recipient T cells and thymic progenitors.

V was clipped by 5 bases and J by 0 bases, with 14 bases between them. CDR3 length equals 15 residues. The germline CDR1 and CDR2 sequences are MGHRA and YSYEKL. TCRbeta library preparation incorporated unique molecular identifiers. TCRdb processed the PCR reads anew with MiXCR; each CDR3 protein has one entry. The sample shows 700,000 to 850,000 distinct CDR3 sequences, less than 20% of them seen only once. This specimen consisted of PBMCs, mostly from graft donor cells, obtained 360 days after TCRalphabeta/CD19-depleted stem cell transplant. The gene calls are TRBV4-1 and TRBJ2-7; D remains ambiguous. The TCR comes from a male patient younger than 18 who had a stem cell transplant for acute lymphoblastic leukemia, so the T cells may come from the graft donor. The CDR3 nucleotides read TGCGCCAGCAGCTTCATGGACCAGAGCTCCTACGAGCAGTACTTC. Translated, it gives CASSFMDQSSYEQYF.